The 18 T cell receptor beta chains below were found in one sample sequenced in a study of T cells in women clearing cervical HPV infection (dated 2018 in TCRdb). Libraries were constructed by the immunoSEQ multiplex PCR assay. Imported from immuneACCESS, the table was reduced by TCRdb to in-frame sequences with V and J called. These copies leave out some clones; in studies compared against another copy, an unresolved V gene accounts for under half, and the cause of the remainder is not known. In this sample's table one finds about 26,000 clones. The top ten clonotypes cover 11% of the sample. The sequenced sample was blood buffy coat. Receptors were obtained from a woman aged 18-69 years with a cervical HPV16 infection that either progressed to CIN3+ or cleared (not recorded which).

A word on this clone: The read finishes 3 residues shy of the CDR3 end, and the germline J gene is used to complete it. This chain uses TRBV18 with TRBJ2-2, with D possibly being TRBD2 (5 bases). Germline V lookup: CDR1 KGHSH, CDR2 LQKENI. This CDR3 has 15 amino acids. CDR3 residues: CASSNTEGINEKLFF. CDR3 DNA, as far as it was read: TGTGCCAGCTCAAACACCGAGGGTATTAATGAAAAG.

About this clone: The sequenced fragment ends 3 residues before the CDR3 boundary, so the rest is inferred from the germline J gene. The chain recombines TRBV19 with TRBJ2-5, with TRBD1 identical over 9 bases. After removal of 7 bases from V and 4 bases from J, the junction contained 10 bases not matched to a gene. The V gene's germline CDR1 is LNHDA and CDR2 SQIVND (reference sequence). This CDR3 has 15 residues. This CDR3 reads CASTKKQGAGETQYF. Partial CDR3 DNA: TGTGCCAGTACCAAGAAACAGGGGGCTGGAGAGACC.

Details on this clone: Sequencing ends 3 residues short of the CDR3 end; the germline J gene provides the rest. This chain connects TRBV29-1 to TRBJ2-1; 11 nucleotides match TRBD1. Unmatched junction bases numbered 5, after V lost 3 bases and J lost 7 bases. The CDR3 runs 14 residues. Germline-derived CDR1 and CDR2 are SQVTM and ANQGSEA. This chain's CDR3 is CSVERGTGGNEQFF. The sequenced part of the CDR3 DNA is TGCAGCGTTGAGCGCGGGACAGGGGGAAATGAG.

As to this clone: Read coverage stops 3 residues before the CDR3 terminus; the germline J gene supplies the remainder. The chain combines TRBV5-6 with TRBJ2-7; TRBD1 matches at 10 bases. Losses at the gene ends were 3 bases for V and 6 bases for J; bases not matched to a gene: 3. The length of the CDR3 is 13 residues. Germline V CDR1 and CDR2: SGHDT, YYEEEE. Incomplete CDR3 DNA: TGTGCCAGCAGCTCGGACAGGGGGGCCGAG. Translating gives CASSSDRGAE. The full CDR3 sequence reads CASSSDRGAEQYF.

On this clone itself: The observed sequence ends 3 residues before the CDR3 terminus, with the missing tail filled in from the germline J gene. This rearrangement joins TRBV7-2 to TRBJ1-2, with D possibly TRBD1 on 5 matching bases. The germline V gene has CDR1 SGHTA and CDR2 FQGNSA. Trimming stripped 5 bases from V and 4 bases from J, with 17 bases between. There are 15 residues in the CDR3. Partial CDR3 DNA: TGTGCCAGCAGCCCAGAGGGCAGGGTGAGCTATGGC. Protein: CASSPEGRVSYG. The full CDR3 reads CASSPEGRVSYGYTF.

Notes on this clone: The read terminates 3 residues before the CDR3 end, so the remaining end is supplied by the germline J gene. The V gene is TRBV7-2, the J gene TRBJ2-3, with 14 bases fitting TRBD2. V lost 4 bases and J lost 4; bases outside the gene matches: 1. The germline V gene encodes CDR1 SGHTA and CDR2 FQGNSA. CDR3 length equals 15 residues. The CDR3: CASSSGLAGADTQYF. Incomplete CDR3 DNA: TGTGCCAGCAGCTCGGGACTAGCGGGAGCAGATACG.

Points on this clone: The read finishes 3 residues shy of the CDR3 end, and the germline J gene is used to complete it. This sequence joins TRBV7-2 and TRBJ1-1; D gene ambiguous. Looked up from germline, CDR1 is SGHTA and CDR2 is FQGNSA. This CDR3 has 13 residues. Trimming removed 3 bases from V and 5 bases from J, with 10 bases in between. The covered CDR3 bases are TGTGCCAGCAGCTTTCCGGGGATGACTGAA. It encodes CASSFPGMTE. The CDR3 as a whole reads CASSFPGMTEAFF.

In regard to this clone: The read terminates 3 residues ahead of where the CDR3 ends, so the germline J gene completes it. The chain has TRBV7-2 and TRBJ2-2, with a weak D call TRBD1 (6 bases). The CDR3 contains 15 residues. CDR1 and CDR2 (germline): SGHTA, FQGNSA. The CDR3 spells CASRVGQSYNEKLFF. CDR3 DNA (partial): TGTGCCAGCAGAGTTGGACAGTCATATAATGAAAAG.

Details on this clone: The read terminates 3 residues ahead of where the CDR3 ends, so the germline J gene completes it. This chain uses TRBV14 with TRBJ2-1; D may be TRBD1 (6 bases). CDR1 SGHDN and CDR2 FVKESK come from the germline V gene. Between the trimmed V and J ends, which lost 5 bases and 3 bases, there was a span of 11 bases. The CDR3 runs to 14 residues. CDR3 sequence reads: CASSYRDYYNEQFF. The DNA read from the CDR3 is TGTGCCAGCAGCTACAGGGATTACTACAATGAG.

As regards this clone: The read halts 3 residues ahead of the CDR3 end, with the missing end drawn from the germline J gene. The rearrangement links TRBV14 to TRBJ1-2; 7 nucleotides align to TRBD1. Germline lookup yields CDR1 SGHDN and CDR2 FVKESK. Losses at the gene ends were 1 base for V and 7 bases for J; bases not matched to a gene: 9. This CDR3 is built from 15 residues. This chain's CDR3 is CASSQATGTTSGYTF. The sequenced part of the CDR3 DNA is TGTGCCAGCAGCCAAGCGACAGGGACGACAAGTGGC. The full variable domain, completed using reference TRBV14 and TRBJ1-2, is EAGVTQFPSHSVIEKGQTVTLRCDPISGHDNLYWYRRVMGKEIKFLLHFVKESKQDESGMPNNRFLAERTGGTYSTLKVQPAELEDSGVYFCASSQATGTTSGYTFGSGTRLTVV.

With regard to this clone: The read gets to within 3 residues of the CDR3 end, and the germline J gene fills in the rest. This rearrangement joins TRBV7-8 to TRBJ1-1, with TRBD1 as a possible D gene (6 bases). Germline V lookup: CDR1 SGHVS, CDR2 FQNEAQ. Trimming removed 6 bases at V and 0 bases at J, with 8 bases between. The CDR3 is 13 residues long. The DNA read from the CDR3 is TGTGCCAGCAGGGACAGAATGAACACTGAA. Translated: CASRDRMNTE. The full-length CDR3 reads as CASRDRMNTEAFF.

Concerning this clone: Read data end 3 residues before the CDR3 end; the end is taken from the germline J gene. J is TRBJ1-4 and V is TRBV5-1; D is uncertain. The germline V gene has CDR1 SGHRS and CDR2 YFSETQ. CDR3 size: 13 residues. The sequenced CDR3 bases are TGCGCCAGCAGCTCGAGCGATAATTCACCA. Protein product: CASSSSDNSP. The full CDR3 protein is CASSSSDNSPLFF.

The DNA read from the CDR3 is TGTGCCAGTAAGGGGACATTACTCAACTATGGC. The encoded protein is CASKGTLLNYG. The whole CDR3 sequence is CASKGTLLNYGYTF. The chain links TRBV19 to TRBJ1-2, with D possibly being TRBD1 (6 bases). The read ends 3 residues before the CDR3 terminus; that terminus is restored from the germline J gene. CDR1 LNHDA and CDR2 SQIVND come from the germline V gene (reference sequence). The CDR3 has 14 amino acids. With 7 bases removed from V and 2 bases from J, the gap between germline ends came to 14 bases.

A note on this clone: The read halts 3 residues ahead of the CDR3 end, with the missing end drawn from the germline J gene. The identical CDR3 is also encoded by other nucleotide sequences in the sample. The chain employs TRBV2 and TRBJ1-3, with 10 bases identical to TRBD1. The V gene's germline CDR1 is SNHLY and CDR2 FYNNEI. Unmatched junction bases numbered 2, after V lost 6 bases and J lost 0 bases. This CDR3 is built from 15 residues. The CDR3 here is CASSRDRGSGNTIYF. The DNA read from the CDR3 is TGTGCCAGCAGCCGGGACAGGGGCTCTGGAAACACC.

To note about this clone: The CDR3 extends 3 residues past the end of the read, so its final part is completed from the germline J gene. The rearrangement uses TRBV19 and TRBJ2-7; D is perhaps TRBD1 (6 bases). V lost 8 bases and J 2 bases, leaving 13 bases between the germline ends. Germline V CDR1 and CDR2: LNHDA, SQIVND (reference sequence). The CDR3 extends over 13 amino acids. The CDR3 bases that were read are TGTGCCAGTGCCTTGAAGGGGGCCTACGAG. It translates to CASALKGAYE. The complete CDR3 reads CASALKGAYEQYF. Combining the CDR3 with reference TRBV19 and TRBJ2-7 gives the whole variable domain DGGITQSPKYLFRKEGQNVTLSCEQNLNHDAMYWYRQDPGQGLRLIYYSQIVNDFQKGDIAEGYSVSREKKESFPLTVTSAQKNPTAFYLCASALKGAYEQYFGPGTRLTVT.

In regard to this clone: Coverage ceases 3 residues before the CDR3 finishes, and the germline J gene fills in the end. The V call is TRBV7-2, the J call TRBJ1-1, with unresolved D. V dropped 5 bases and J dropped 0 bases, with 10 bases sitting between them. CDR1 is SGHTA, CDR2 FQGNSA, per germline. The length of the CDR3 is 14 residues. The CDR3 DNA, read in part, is TGTGCCAGCAGCGACCCCACAGTGAACACTGAA. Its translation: CASSDPTVNTE. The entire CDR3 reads CASSDPTVNTEAFF.

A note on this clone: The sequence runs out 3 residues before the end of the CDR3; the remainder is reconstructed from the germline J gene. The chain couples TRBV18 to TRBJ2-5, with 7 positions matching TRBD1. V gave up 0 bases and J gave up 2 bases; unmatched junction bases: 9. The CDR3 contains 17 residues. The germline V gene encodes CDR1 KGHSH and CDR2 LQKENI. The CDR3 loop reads CASSPPFDRVAQETQYF. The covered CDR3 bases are TGTGCCAGCTCACCACCGTTTGACAGGGTGGCTCAAGAGACC.

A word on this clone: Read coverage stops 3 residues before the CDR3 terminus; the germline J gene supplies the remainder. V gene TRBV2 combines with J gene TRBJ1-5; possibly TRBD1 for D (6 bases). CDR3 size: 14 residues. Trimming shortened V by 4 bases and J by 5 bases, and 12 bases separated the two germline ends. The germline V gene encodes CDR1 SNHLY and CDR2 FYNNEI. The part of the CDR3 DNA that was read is TGTGCCAGCAGTGCACAGGGCACCTATCAGCCC. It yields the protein CASSAQGTYQP. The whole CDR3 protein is CASSAQGTYQPQHF.